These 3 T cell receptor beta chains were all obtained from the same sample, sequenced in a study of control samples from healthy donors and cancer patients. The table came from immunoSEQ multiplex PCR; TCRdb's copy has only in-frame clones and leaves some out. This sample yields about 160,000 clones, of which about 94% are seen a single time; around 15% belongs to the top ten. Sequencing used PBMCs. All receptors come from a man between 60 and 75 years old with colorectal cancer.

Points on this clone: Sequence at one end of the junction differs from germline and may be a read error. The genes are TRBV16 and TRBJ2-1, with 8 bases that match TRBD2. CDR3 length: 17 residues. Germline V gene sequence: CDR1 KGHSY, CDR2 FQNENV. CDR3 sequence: CAGSQSGGLEAYNEQFF. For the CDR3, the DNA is TGTGCCGGCAGCCAATCGGGGGGACTAGAGGCGTACAATGAGCAGTTCTTC.

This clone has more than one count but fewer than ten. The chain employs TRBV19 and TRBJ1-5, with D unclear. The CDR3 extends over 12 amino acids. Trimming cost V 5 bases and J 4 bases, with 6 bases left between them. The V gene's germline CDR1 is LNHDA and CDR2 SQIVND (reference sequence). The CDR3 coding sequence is TGTGCCAGTAGTGCGGAAAATCAGCCCCAGCATTTT. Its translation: CASSAENQPQHF.

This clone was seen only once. CDR3 amino acids: CASSLLASSYEQYF. The CDR3 region has the DNA TGTGCCAGCAGTTTACTAGCCAGTTCCTACGAGCAGTACTTC. The rearrangement links TRBV27 to TRBJ2-7, with D perhaps TRBD2 (5 bases). Between the trimmed V and J ends, which lost 2 bases and 1 base, there was a span of 9 bases. Germline CDR1 is MNHEY and CDR2 is SMNVEV (reference sequence). This CDR3 is built from 14 residues.